The clone carrying this T cell receptor beta chain was detected many times. Its cognate antigen is unknown. This entry is derived from a study of early T cells in non-severe SARS-CoV-2 infection. Study as a whole: Sequenced bulk RNA came from whole blood that was unsorted, and chains were unpaired. Study-wide points: VDJdb matching favored anti-spike CD8 responses, missing private and CD4 specificities.

V dropped 4 bases and J dropped 4; count of bases not matched to a gene: 3. CDR3 size: 15 residues. CDR1 is LGHNA and CDR2 is YSLEER in the germline V gene. In the library, individual cDNA molecules carried attached unique molecular identifiers. TCRdb recomputed calls from the 5' RACE reads with MiXCR, one row per CDR3 protein. The data show 55,000 to 70,000 distinct CDR3 sequences, with under 10% seen just once and less than 10% held by the top ten. Material: whole blood. The genes are TRBV4-3 and TRBJ2-7, with 14 bases that match TRBD2. This receptor was taken from an adult who was a healthcare worker with PCR-confirmed SARS-CoV-2 infection or an uninfected control (not recorded which). CDR3: CASSPRTSGRYEQYF. CDR3 nucleotide sequence: TGCGCCAGCAGCCCTAGGACTAGCGGGAGGTACGAGCAGTACTTC.